A single sample is the source of the 18 T cell receptor beta chains below, sequenced in a study of cytomegalovirus exposure and HLA in healthy donors. The PCR contained 60 Vbeta and 13 Jbeta primers. TCRdb keeps only in-frame clones here, not all; method: immunoSEQ multiplex PCR. The sample shows 150,000 to 200,000 clones, around 83% of them seen only once. Specimen: PBMCs. The receptors here all came from a man in his forties or fifties in good health and CMV-seropositive.

The rearrangement links TRBV29-1 to TRBJ1-4; D is possibly TRBD1 (6 bases). The germline V gene has CDR1 SQVTM and CDR2 ANQGSEA. The CDR3 is 11 residues long. V lost 5 bases, J lost 7 bases, and 8 bases lay in between. CDR3 DNA sequence: TGCAGCGTTAGCAGGGGTGAAAAACTGTTTTTT. Its protein is CSVSRGEKLFF.

The chain links TRBV9 to TRBJ1-6; 7 bases agree with TRBD1. This CDR3 region has 14 residues. With V trimmed by 6 bases and J by 14 bases, 14 bases remained unmatched. Germline values: CDR1 SGDLS, CDR2 YYNGEE. Written as DNA, the CDR3 is TGTGCCAGCACTCTAATGCCTCAGGGGGAGACCCTCCACTTT. It specifies CASTLMPQGETLHF. The entire variable domain, with the rest obtained from reference TRBV9 and TRBJ1-6, is as follows: DSGVTQTPKHLITATGQRVTLRCSPRSGDLSVYWYQQSLDQGLQFLIQYYNGEERAKGNILERFSAQQFPDLHSELNLSSLELGDSALYFCASTLMPQGETLHFGNGTRLTVT.

The chain carries TRBV7-8 and TRBJ2-7; 13 bases match TRBD2. J lost 5 bases, V lost 4 bases, and 5 bases had no gene match. CDR1 and CDR2 (germline): SGHVS, FQNEAQ. This CDR3 has 15 residues. In DNA, the CDR3 is TGTGCCAGCAGCTCAGGACTAGCGGGGGAGAACGAGCAGTACTTC. It translates to CASSSGLAGENEQYF.

The V gene is TRBV7-2, the J gene TRBJ2-1; 7 positions agree with TRBD2. The V and J ends lost 0 bases and 2 bases, in that order; junction bases with no gene match: 1. Germline V gene lookup returns CDR1 SGHTA and CDR2 FQGNSA. This CDR3 has 15 residues. Here the CDR3 DNA reads TGTGCCAGCAGCTTAGCGGGGGGGGCCTACAATGAGCAGTTCTTC. Protein product: CASSLAGGAYNEQFF.

The V call is TRBV7-2, the J call TRBJ2-5, with D possibly TRBD2 on 7 matching bases. Germline loops: CDR1 SGHTA, CDR2 FQGNSA. This CDR3 comprises 16 residues. Trimming removed 1 base from V and 4 bases from J, with 16 bases in between. The CDR3 DNA is TGTGCCAGCAGCTTAGGCCCCCCGGGGGGCTCAGAGACCCAGTACTTC. Translating it yields CASSLGPPGGSETQYF.

V gene TRBV5-1 combines with J gene TRBJ2-7; 9 bases are a match to TRBD1. The CDR3 covers 16 residues. V trimming: 4 bases; J trimming: 4 bases; junction bases outside the gene matches: 12. Germline V gene data show CDR1 as SGHRS and CDR2 as YFSETQ. CDR3 in DNA: TGCGCCAGCAGCCGTTTGGGGGGGACAGGGTCTTACGAGCAGTACTTC. This gives the protein CASSRLGGTGSYEQYF. Looking up the rest from reference TRBV5-1 and TRBJ2-7 gives the full variable domain: KAGVTQTPRYLIKTRGQQVTLSCSPISGHRSVSWYQQTPGQGLQFLFEYFSETQRNKGNFPGRFSGRQFSNSRSEMNVSTLELGDSALYLCASSRLGGTGSYEQYFGPGTRLTVT.

The chain links TRBV28 to TRBJ2-7; 9 bases agree with TRBD2. The CDR3 loop spans 15 amino acids. Germline CDR1 MDHEN, CDR2 SYDVKM. Trimming removed 7 bases from V and 1 base from J; junction bases left unmatched: 8. The CDR3 DNA sequence: TGTGCCAGCATTAGCGGGAGAGCTTGGTCCTACGAGCAGTACTTC. Translated: CASISGRAWSYEQYF. The entire variable domain, with the rest obtained from reference TRBV28 and TRBJ2-7, is as follows: DVKVTQSSRYLVKRTGEKVFLECVQDMDHENMFWYRQDPGLGLRLIYFSYDVKMKEKGDIPEGYSVSREKKERFSLILESASTNQTSMYLCASISGRAWSYEQYFGPGTRLTVT.

The chain employs TRBV28 and TRBJ1-2; TRBD1 matches at 8 bases. This CDR3 has 13 amino acids. Germline CDR1 and CDR2: MDHEN and SYDVKM. V lost 6 bases, J lost 5 bases, and 5 bases stayed unmatched. CDR3: CASSLTGEYGYTF. DNA of the CDR3: TGTGCCAGCAGCTTGACAGGGGAGTATGGCTACACCTTC.

The rearrangement joins TRBV29-1 to TRBJ2-2; 7 bases match TRBD1. After removal of 7 bases from V and 7 bases from J, the junction contained 18 bases not matched to a gene. This CDR3 contains 16 residues. Germline values: CDR1 SQVTM, CDR2 ANQGSEA. The DNA of the CDR3 is TGCAGCGCTCAAACCTCCACCCGGACAGGCAACGGGGAGCTGTTTTTT. Translating gives CSAQTSTRTGNGELFF.

This clone was counted a few times. This rearrangement joins TRBV6-1 to TRBJ1-1, with TRBD1 identical over 10 bases. Germline lookup yields CDR1 MNHNS and CDR2 SASEGT. V was clipped by 7 bases and J by 6 bases; unmatched bases: 5. This CDR3 is 13 amino acids long. CDR3 region: CASIGTGVPEAFF. The DNA for the CDR3 is TGTGCCAGCATAGGGACAGGGGTACCTGAAGCTTTCTTT.

Note on this clone: The junction shows a germline mismatch at one end, possibly a read error. V gene TRBV7-9 combines with J gene TRBJ1-1, with D possibly TRBD1 on 5 matching bases. The CDR3 is made up of 13 amino acids. Germline V gene sequence: CDR1 SEHNR, CDR2 FQNEAQ (reference sequence). CDR3 protein: CSSSLGSTEEAFF. DNA for the CDR3: TGTTCCAGCAGCTTAGGGTCGACAGAGGAAGCTTTCTTT.

As to this clone: A read error may produce the germline difference seen at one junction end. The V call is TRBV7-9, the J call TRBJ2-7; TRBD1 matches 9 bases. This CDR3 spans 14 amino acids. From germline, CDR1 is SEHNR and CDR2 FQNEAQ (reference sequence). CDR3 DNA: TGTGCCAGCAGCCGGACAGGGGCCGCCTACGAGCAGTGCTTC. This codes for CASSRTGAAYEQCF.

The V call is TRBV27, the J call TRBJ2-7, with 13 bases identical to TRBD2. CDR3 length: 12 residues. CDR1 MNHEY and CDR2 SMNVEV come from the germline V gene (reference sequence). The CDR3 reads CASGLAGDRQYF. The CDR3 DNA follows: TGTGCAAGCGGACTAGCGGGAGACAGGCAGTACTTC.

J is TRBJ2-5 and V is TRBV4-1, with D unclear. V was trimmed by 4 bases and J by 2 bases, leaving 20 bases between them. The CDR3 covers 17 residues. Germline V gene lookup returns CDR1 MGHRA and CDR2 YSYEKL. The CDR3 bases are TGCGCCAGCAGCCGCCCTCGGCGAGAGGAGTTACAAGAGACCCAGTACTTC. It specifies CASSRPRREELQETQYF.

The rearrangement uses TRBV7-3 and TRBJ2-1; 9 bases are a match to TRBD1. The V and J ends lost 7 bases and 4 bases, in that order; junction bases with no gene match: 8. CDR3 length equals 15 residues. In germline, CDR1 is SGHTA, CDR2 FQGTGA. Written as DNA, the CDR3 is TGTGCCAGCATCCTAGCTGGGACAGGGTACAATGAGCAGTTCTTC. Amino acids: CASILAGTGYNEQFF.

This sequence joins TRBV27 and TRBJ1-2; D might be TRBD1 (5 bases). This CDR3 spans 13 amino acids. V was clipped by 2 bases and J by 5 bases, with 9 bases between them. Germline lookup yields CDR1 MNHEY and CDR2 SMNVEV (reference sequence). CDR3: CASSLQGYYGYTF. The CDR3, as DNA: TGTGCCAGCAGTTTACAGGGCTATTATGGCTACACCTTC.

The genes are TRBV29-1 and TRBJ1-1; perhaps TRBD1 as D (5 bases). Germline CDR1 SQVTM, CDR2 ANQGSEA. CDR3 length: 19 residues. V was trimmed by 4 bases and J by 0 bases, leaving 27 bases between them. Here the CDR3 reads CSVVRRGRGRATVNTEAFF. CDR3 coding DNA: TGCAGCGTTGTTAGGAGGGGTAGGGGCAGGGCGACCGTGAACACTGAAGCTTTCTTT.

This clone was seen a few times. The rearrangement joins TRBV6-1 to TRBJ2-7, with TRBD1 as a possible D gene (5 bases). Trimming shortened V by 3 bases and J by 2 bases, and 17 bases separated the two germline ends. This CDR3 region has 16 residues. The V gene's germline CDR1 is MNHNS and CDR2 SASEGT. The CDR3 sequence is CASSDNNRQWTYEQYF. In DNA, the CDR3 is TGTGCCAGCAGTGATAATAACAGACAGTGGACCTACGAGCAGTACTTC.